This entry concerns a single TCR beta chain. Its antigen has not been determined. Per-base qualities were not stored, and no clone one base away is much larger. These data come from a study of T cells in Graves' hyperthyroidism and ophthalmopathy (dated by TCRdb to between 2018 and 2021). For the wider study: Peripheral blood samples were taken at the time of initial diagnosis, prior to any treatment. To identify distinguishing TCR V-J signatures, a discovery cohort of around 100 patients was used, comprising under 45 with Graves' ophthalmopathy and around 60 with stable Graves' hyperthyroidism. Prospective prediction of ophthalmopathy was tested in an independent validation cohort of 18 to 20 hyperthyroidism patients and 15 to 17 patients who later progressed to ophthalmopathy. The 75 to 100 discovery patients were randomly split 7:3 into training and test sets. In addition, the study compared T-cell repertoires in thyroid tissue and in blood from about 6 Graves' hyperthyroidism patients. Following sampling, methimazole starting at 30 mg daily was given to hyperthyroidism patients, and high-dose intravenous methylprednisolone was given to ophthalmopathy patients. The paper describes TCR Vbeta CDR3 sequencing of about 140 peripheral blood samples, made up of 43 ophthalmopathy patients, around 73 hyperthyroidism patients and 17 progressor patients.

Amplification of TCR beta CDR3 regions was carried out from RNA transcripts. For the first round of RT-PCR on the TCR CDR3, the HTBI primer set was used together with the Qiagen OneStep RT-PCR kit. The libraries were constructed in a second round of multiplex PCR and then size-selected and purified. The libraries were sequenced on an Illumina HiSeq2000 using paired-end 100 bp reads. Per the original workflow: SOAPnuke was used to process the raw data, removing reads that contained adapters or uncalled bases, had a mean Phred below 15, or lacked an exact match to the constant primer or identifier. High-quality paired reads were merged using COPE v1.2.5, and each unique nucleotide sequence was defined as a clonotype. MiTCR v1.1 was used to align clonotypes to the IMGT TRBV, TRBD and TRBJ reference segments. The analysis was restricted to V-J combinations with a frequency above 0.0001, which together covered just over 98% of the repertoires. The TCS score was defined as the ratio of F50 (clonal expansion) to E x V (chaos), calculated using BLOSUM62-based TCRdist between CDR3 peptides within each V-J. Welch's t-statistics and random forest reduced 500 to 650 V-J features to roughly 13, which were used in a naive Bayes classifier (R e1071). The public reads were run again by TCRdb, first through fastp at Q25 and then through MiXCR, and only productive beta chains were kept. Every distinct CDR3 protein forms one entry, paired with its most common genes and DNA. Clone size and V and J calls follow TCRdb, not the original study. This sample is represented by hundreds of thousands of distinct CDR3 sequences; roughly 15% of them were singletons. The ten largest clones capture approximately 15% of the sample.

Results the study describes overall, beyond this receptor: Most expanded thyroid clonotypes (frequency above 0.001) were also found in blood, which suggests that blood repertoires may mirror thyroid immune responses. In validation, the model predicted progression to ophthalmopathy with roughly 66% sensitivity and less than 80% specificity, a median of approximately 6.5 months before onset. A model built on a 13 V-J signature distinguished ophthalmopathy from stable hyperthyroidism, reaching approximately 89% sensitivity and about 81% specificity in cross-validation and 80%/75% in testing. No statistical method was used to set the sample size in advance, and investigators knew the group allocation.

From the cysteine through the phenylalanine, the CDR3 covers 19 amino acids. This entry keeps only the CDR3 DNA: 57 bases, framed from base 1. Germline trimming: 5 bases from V, 1 base from J; junction bases outside gene matches: 16. In the germline V gene, CDR1 corresponds to SGHTA and CDR2 to FQGTGA. Moderately to severely active disease, a Clinical Activity Score of at least 3, a NOSPECS grade of at least 4, and a duration under 3 months were present in ophthalmopathy patients. Patients with uncontrolled infections, other autoimmune diseases, pregnancy or lactation were excluded. Diagnoses were established on the basis of clinical symptoms, serum thyroxine and TRAb, thyroid ultrasound, and orbital computed tomography. PBMCs were isolated from more than 8 ml of fresh peripheral blood by Ficoll-Paque density gradient centrifugation. Total RNA was extracted using Trizol reagent, and RNA quality was assessed on an Agilent 2100 Bioanalyzer.

The TCR was taken from a woman between 18 and 29 years old with Graves' ophthalmopathy. The receptor chain draws on TRBV7-3 and TRBJ2-7, with TRBD2 matching 11 junction bases. Material for sequencing was blood. In nucleotide form, the sequence is TGTGCCAGCAGCCCCCTCGGGGGTGGACTAGCGGGCGGATCCTACGAGCAGTACTTC. This is translated as CASSPLGGGLAGGSYEQYF.